This section outlines one T cell receptor (beta chain) sequence together with its context. This receptor's antigen is unknown. No per-base quality is available; no much larger clone lies one base away. The CDR3 regions of human TCRbeta chains were analyzed by immunosequencing. For the original study's pipeline: Repertoire TCRs were matched against a reference library of SARS-CoV-2-specific TCRs generated with the MIRA antigen-specificity platform. Breadth was defined as the fraction of unique TCRs that were SARS-CoV-2-associated. Depth was defined as the fraction of total T cells that were SARS-CoV-2-associated. Using the MIRA data, each spike-specific TCR was mapped to the spike region that the TCR reacts to and placed in a CD4 or CD8 class. Log10-transformed breadth and depth values were compared by one-way ANOVA with Sidak's multiple comparisons tests. TCRdb's version of the immuneACCESS table is confined to in-frame rearrangements and falls short of the full clone set. An unresolved V gene accounts for under half of the shortfall where checked; the remainder is of unknown origin. From that table come the V and J calls and clone size; the DNA was used to work out D and trimming. In all, the sample holds fewer than 120,000 clones, and around 90% of those were seen once. The ten largest make up around 1.7% of the sample.

The sample is drawn from a study of T cell responses to AZD1222 COVID-19 vaccine (dated by TCRdb to the early 2020s). Study-wide context: AZD1222 recipients with second doses at about 4 weeks or about 12 weeks were pooled, because spike-specific TCR depth and breadth did not differ between schedules. A total of 240 or so trial participants underwent TCR sequencing, of whom 207 had received two doses of AZD1222 and roughly 26 had received two doses of the MenACWY control vaccine. Trial participants were enrolled into age subgroups of 18-55, 56-69 and 70-plus years, which contained roughly 140, 27 and 60 TCR-sequenced participants, respectively.

This sample's time point label indicates: baseline before first vaccination. The vaccinee samples were drawn from two UK trials, COV001 and COV002, one of which was a single-blind randomized controlled phase 2/3 trial testing AZD1222 (ChAdOx1 nCoV-19) in healthy adults. For TCRbeta chain sequencing, PBMC samples from trial participants were taken at day 0 and at day 28 after the second dose. Study-wide conclusions, independent of this receptor: Reportedly, close to half of the unique spike-specific TCRs recognized epitopes lying outside the regions that are mutated in the B.1.351 and B.1.1.7 variants. After two AZD1222 doses, both the breadth and the depth of spike-specific TCRs were significantly higher than at day 0 and than in MenACWY recipients. Because no day 14 peak-response samples were available, the repertoires could be characterized only after the peak T cell response. The whole spike protein was spanned by vaccine-associated CD4 TCRs, and dominant responses were seen in regions 160-218 and 743-854. Participants were mostly white British and included more females than males, and it was suggested by the authors that clonal diversity may have been underestimated. In the small 56-69-year group, the increase in depth fell short of significance, most likely because of low power. Conclusions about previously exposed vaccinees are limited, since just a handful of AZD1222 recipients were seropositive for SARS-CoV-2 at baseline.

Relative to germline, V is 2 bases shorter and J is 7 bases shorter, with 9 bases between their ends. The germline V gene (reference sequence) gives CDR1 as LNHNV and CDR2 as YYDKDF. Inclusive of the bounding cysteine and phenylalanine, the CDR3 is 13 residues long. The read is trimmed to its CDR3 DNA, 39 bases read in frame from base 1. The starting material was peripheral blood, obtained on day 0 of AZD1222 vaccination. The chain uses TRBV15 and TRBJ1-5; tentative D gene TRBD1, with 6 bases matching. The receptor was derived from an adult in good health. The CDR3 region has the sequence CATSRTGSQPQHF. The DNA is TGTGCCACCAGCAGAACAGGGAGCCAGCCCCAGCATTTT.